This TCR beta chain was recorded in a study of regulatory T cells in long-lasting Graves disease. Study-level points and caveats: TCR diversity was lower in persistent Graves' patients than in newly diagnosed ones. Persistent disease samples used TRBV28, TRBJ1-2 and TRBJ2-5 preferentially.

Regarding time point: persistent/refractory GD, antithyroid drugs over 5 years with positive TRAb. TCR sequences were obtained from RNA taken from PBMCs. Sequencing libraries for TCR beta were prepared with iRepertoire HTBI primers and Arm-PCR of CDR3 regions. TCRdb re-derived calls from the multiplex PCR reads in MiXCR, one entry per CDR3 protein. The sample shows more than 300,000 distinct CDR3 sequences, about 23% of them seen only once. Trimming pared 0 bases from V and 0 bases from J, leaving 17 bases between. This CDR3 spans 18 amino acids. Germline lookup yields CDR1 MNHEY and CDR2 SVGAGI. With regard to this clonotype: Its antigen is still unknown.

The chain recombines TRBV6-5 with TRBJ2-5; TRBD1 or TRBD2 may be the D gene (5 bases each). The clonotype originates from a woman between 40 and 50 years old with Graves disease. The source was peripheral blood mononuclear cells (PBMCs), collected when the disease was refractory, from a patient treated with antithyroid drugs. CDR3 nucleotides: TGTGCCAGCAGTTACTCAGGGCGAGCGGCAGGGTACCAAGAGACCCAGTACTTC. It codes for CASSYSGRAAGYQETQYF.